These 12 T cell receptor beta chains were all obtained from the same sample, sequenced in a study of T cells in localized non-small cell lung cancer. The method was immunoSEQ multiplex PCR; TCRdb's version includes in-frame clones alone and lacks a portion of them. The data hold over 70,000 clones, with approximately 91% observed a single time. Sequencing used PBMCs, obtained before any cancer treatment. These receptors were obtained from a woman aged 40-69 years with stage II squamous cell lung carcinoma.

V gene TRBV6-5 combines with J gene TRBJ2-1; TRBD2 aligns across 7 bases. The CDR3 has 16 amino acids. Germline CDR1 and CDR2: MNHEY and SVGAGI. Losses at the gene ends were 7 bases for V and 4 bases for J; bases not matched to a gene: 13. The CDR3 region has the DNA TGTGCCAGCACTAACTCTGGCGGGAGAATTTACAATGAGCAGTTCTTC. It yields the protein CASTNSGGRIYNEQFF.

The chain carries TRBV21-1 and TRBJ2-3; TRBD2 is the table's D call, not checked against the DNA. TRBV21-1 is designated a pseudogene. The CDR3 has 17 amino acids. For the CDR3, the DNA is TGTGCCAGCAGCAATTGGGGCGGACTATCTAGCACAGATACGCAGTATTTT. Its protein is CASSNWGGLSSTDTQYF.

This clone is a singleton in its sample. V gene TRBV5-1 combines with J gene TRBJ2-5, with TRBD1 identical over 9 bases. Germline V gene lookup returns CDR1 SGHRS and CDR2 YFSETQ. The trim removed 4 bases at V and 5 bases at J, leaving 3 bases unmatched. The CDR3 totals 13 residues. The CDR3 is CASSQDRGETQYF. The CDR3 nucleotides read TGCGCCAGCAGCCAAGACAGGGGGGAGACCCAGTACTTC.

The gene calls are TRBV7-2 and TRBJ1-2; D might be TRBD1 (5 bases). The germline V gene has CDR1 SGHTA and CDR2 FQGNSA. V gave up 2 bases and J gave up 6 bases, with 13 bases separating them. This CDR3 contains 14 residues. The CDR3 is CASSLWGKADGYTF. CDR3 bases: TGTGCCAGCAGCTTATGGGGCAAGGCCGATGGCTACACCTTC.

This clone appeared once. This CDR3 is CASSGSGGMTYEQYF. The CDR3 DNA sequence: TGTGCCAGTAGTGGGAGCGGGGGGATGACCTACGAGCAGTACTTC. The rearrangement uses TRBV19 and TRBJ2-7; 9 bases align to TRBD2. With V trimmed by 5 bases and J by 2 bases, 7 bases remained unmatched. This CDR3 is built from 15 residues. Germline V CDR1 and CDR2: LNHDA, SQIVND (reference sequence).

The V and J genes are TRBV5-4 and TRBJ2-1; TRBD1 aligns across 8 bases. CDR3 size: 15 residues. V lost 0 bases and J lost 10; bases outside the gene matches: 9. Germline CDR1 SGHNT, CDR2 YYREEE (reference sequence). CDR3 bases: TGTGCCAGCAGCTTGGAGTTTGGGGGACAGGAGGAGCAGTTCTTC. It translates to CASSLEFGGQEEQFF.

This sequence joins TRBV5-1 and TRBJ1-1; D remains ambiguous. Germline V gives CDR1 SGHRS, CDR2 YFSETQ. Deletions cut 0 bases from V and 0 bases from J, with 6 bases between. The CDR3 spans 14 residues. In DNA form, the CDR3 reads TGCGCCAGCAGCTTGGCCCCGATGAACACTGAAGCTTTCTTT. Protein: CASSLAPMNTEAFF.

V is TRBV7-9 and J is TRBJ1-1; no firm D call. The CDR3 has 10 residues. CDR1 is SEHNR, CDR2 FQNEAQ, per germline (reference sequence). With 2 bases removed from V and 8 bases from J, the gap between germline ends came to 3 bases. CDR3 amino acids: CASSLREAFF. CDR3 in DNA: TGTGCCAGCAGCTTAAGGGAAGCTTTCTTT.

The V gene is TRBV6-6, the J gene TRBJ2-7, with 8 bases lining up with TRBD1. The germline gives CDR1 MNHNY, CDR2 SVGAGI (reference sequence). With 6 bases clipped from V and 2 bases from J, the junction kept 6 bases outside the gene matches. This CDR3 is built from 14 residues. The CDR3 nucleotides read TGTGCCAGCAGGAAATTGGACAGGGCCTACGAGCAGTACTTC. It specifies CASRKLDRAYEQYF.

This sequence joins TRBV4-1 and TRBJ2-4; weak D call: TRBD1 (5 bases). Deletions cut 0 bases from V and 4 bases from J, with 7 bases between. CDR1 is MGHRA, CDR2 YSYEKL, per germline. This CDR3 has 14 residues. The chain's CDR3 is CASSQEGQKNIQYF. CDR3 DNA: TGCGCCAGCAGCCAAGAGGGGCAGAAAAACATTCAGTACTTC.

This clone showed up just once. V gene TRBV5-1 combines with J gene TRBJ2-2; D may be TRBD2 (5 bases). V lost 2 bases and J 2 bases, leaving 13 bases between the germline ends. The CDR3 length is 16 residues. Germline CDR1 reads SGHRS; CDR2 reads YFSETQ. CDR3 amino acids: CASSFGGGVNTGELFF. CDR3 in DNA: TGCGCCAGCAGCTTCGGTGGAGGCGTTAACACCGGGGAGCTGTTTTTT.

The V and J genes are TRBV28 and TRBJ2-7, with 11 bases that match TRBD2. This CDR3 has 16 residues. Trimming removed 0 bases from V and 6 bases from J; junction bases left unmatched: 7. Germline V gene data show CDR1 as MDHEN and CDR2 as SYDVKM. The CDR3 sequence is CASSLWASGGLGEQYF. Written as DNA, the CDR3 is TGTGCCAGCAGTTTATGGGCTAGCGGGGGGCTAGGCGAGCAGTACTTC.